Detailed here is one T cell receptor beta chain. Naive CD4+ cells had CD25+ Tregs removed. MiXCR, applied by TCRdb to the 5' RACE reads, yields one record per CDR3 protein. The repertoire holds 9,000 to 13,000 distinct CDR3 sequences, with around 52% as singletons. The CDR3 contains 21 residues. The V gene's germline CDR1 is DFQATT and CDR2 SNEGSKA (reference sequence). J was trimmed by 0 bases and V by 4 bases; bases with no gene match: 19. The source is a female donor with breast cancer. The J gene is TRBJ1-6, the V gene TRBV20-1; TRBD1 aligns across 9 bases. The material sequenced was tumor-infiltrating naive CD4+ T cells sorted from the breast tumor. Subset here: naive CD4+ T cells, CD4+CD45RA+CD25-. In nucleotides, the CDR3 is TGCAGTGCTAAACGCCCTAGACAGGGGGAACCCCACCACTCCTATAATTCACCCCTCCACTTT. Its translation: CSAKRPRQGEPHHSYNSPLHF.